These T cell receptor beta chains were read from a single sample in a study of blood T cell repertoires in COVID-19. Profiling relied on immunoSEQ multiplex PCR, and the TCRdb table lists in-frame clones only, not all of them. The sample shows roughly 260,000 clones, around nine tenths of them seen only once. Material for sequencing was peripheral blood. These receptors came from a woman aged 40 to 50 who had recovered from COVID-19. Both conserved end residues are part of each CDR3. A D gene is named only where the DNA matches it firmly. Part of the rows lack a size; the others show once, few, many or a class for expanded clones.

J gene | CDR3 length | V gene | clone size | D gene | CDR3 protein | CDR3 DNA
TRBJ1-2 | 17 | TRBV6-1 | . | TRBD1 | CASSEVTRDRGAYGYTF | TGTGCCAGCAGTGAAGTTACCCGGGACAGGGGTGCCTATGGCTACACCTTC
TRBJ2-5 | 15 | TRBV11-3 | . | TRBD1 | CASSSGTGYGGTQYF | TGTGCCAGCAGCTCCGGGACAGGGTACGGGGGGACCCAGTACTTC
TRBJ1-1 | 14 | TRBV19 | once | . | CASSIPRTNTEAFF | TGTGCCAGTAGTATTCCCAGAACCAACACTGAAGCTTTCTTT
TRBJ1-6 | 17 | TRBV28 | once | . | CASSLRQALVYNSPLHF | TGTGCCAGCAGTCTTCGACAGGCCCTCGTCTATAATTCACCCCTCCACTTT
TRBJ1-2 | 17 | TRBV19 | . | . | CASSIFSRAGDNYGYTF | TGTGCCAGTAGTATATTTTCGCGGGCAGGGGATAACTATGGCTACACCTTC
TRBJ1-2 | 19 | TRBV14 | . | TRBD1 | CASSHGQAGGWAARYGYTF | TGTGCCAGCAGCCACGGACAGGCTGGCGGATGGGCCGCGAGATATGGCTACACCTTC
TRBJ2-6 | 16 | TRBV3-1/TRBV3-2 | . | . | CASSQGGRGGANVLTF | TGTGCCAGCAGCCAAGGGGGGCGCGGTGGGGCCAACGTCCTGACTTTC
TRBJ1-5 | 13 | TRBV10-3 | . | TRBD1 | CAISTGGLGPQHF | TGTGCCATCAGTACAGGGGGCCTGGGGCCCCAGCATTTT
TRBJ2-2 | 15 | TRBV19 | . | . | CASSIRGGNTGELFF | TGTGCCAGTAGTATTAGGGGGGGCAACACCGGGGAGCTGTTTTTT
TRBJ2-1 | 15 | TRBV24-1 | . | TRBD2 | CATSEKWTSGIEQFF | TGTGCCACCAGTGAGAAATGGACTAGCGGAATAGAGCAGTTCTTC
TRBJ1-2 | 12 | TRBV4-2 | . | TRBD1 | CASSRTGLGYTF | TGTGCCAGCAGCCGGACAGGGTTGGGCTACACCTTC